The 25 T cell receptor beta chains listed next were all sequenced from one sample in a study of cytomegalovirus exposure and HLA in healthy donors. PCR involved 60 Vbeta and 13 Jbeta primers. Here immunoSEQ multiplex PCR was the method, and the copy in TCRdb shows in-frame clones only, minus some. Among about 100,000 clones, about four fifths were seen once, and the ten largest hold approximately 3.2%. The source material was PBMCs. The receptors shown here come from a female donor in good health and CMV-seropositive.

The rearrangement joins TRBV5-4 to TRBJ1-2, with 8 nucleotides matching TRBD1. J lost 5 bases, V lost 0 bases, and 3 bases had no gene match. Germline values: CDR1 SGHNT, CDR2 YYREEE (reference sequence). The CDR3 spans 14 residues. This CDR3 is CASSLATGGYGYTF. CDR3 in DNA: TGTGCCAGCAGCTTGGCCACAGGGGGTTATGGCTACACCTTC. The full variable domain, rest sourced from reference TRBV5-4 and TRBJ1-2, is ETGVTQSPTHLIKTRGQQVTLRCSSQSGHNTVSWYQQALGQGPQFIFQYYREEENGRGNFPPRFSGLQFPNYSSELNVNALELDDSALYLCASSLATGGYGYTFGSGTRLTVV.

The chain couples TRBV4-1 to TRBJ1-1; D gene uncertain. The CDR3 has 16 amino acids. The germline V gene has CDR1 MGHRA and CDR2 YSYEKL. V dropped 1 base and J dropped 0 bases, with 12 bases sitting between them. CDR3 bases: TGCGCCAGCAGCCAAGTTGGCACACCTTTGAACACTGAAGCTTTCTTT. Translation: CASSQVGTPLNTEAFF.

The genes are TRBV7-2 and TRBJ2-1; 9 bases map to TRBD1. Germline V gene data show CDR1 as SGHTA and CDR2 as FQGNSA. CDR3 length equals 13 residues. V dropped 6 bases and J dropped 10; count of bases not matched to a gene: 7. CDR3 in DNA: TGTGCCAGCAGTAATAACAGGGGGCAGGAGCAGTTCTTC. This encodes CASSNNRGQEQFF.

The V call is TRBV5-4, the J call TRBJ1-2; D gene uncertain. Germline CDR1 SGHNT, CDR2 YYREEE (reference sequence). Trimming cost V 6 bases and J 6 bases, with 15 bases left between them. This CDR3 has 13 amino acids. The CDR3 protein is CASTPSVADGYTF. Written as DNA, the CDR3 is TGTGCCAGCACCCCCTCAGTAGCCGATGGCTACACCTTC.

The chain combines TRBV28 with TRBJ1-5; D possibly corresponds to TRBD1 (5 bases). Germline V gene lookup returns CDR1 MDHEN and CDR2 SYDVKM. The CDR3 has 15 amino acids. V lost 2 bases to trimming and J lost 4 bases, with 12 bases between them. DNA of the CDR3: TGTGCCAGCAGTTTAAGGGGAAAGGGGAATCAGCCCCAGCATTTT. Translating gives CASSLRGKGNQPQHF.

The J gene is TRBJ2-3, the V gene TRBV6-1, with 7 bases fitting TRBD1. CDR1 and CDR2 (germline): MNHNS, SASEGT. The CDR3 is made up of 13 amino acids. The V gene end was trimmed by 6 bases and the J gene end by 5 bases; junction bases not matched to a gene: 5. CDR3 DNA: TGTGCCAGCAGCCGACAGGGCGAAGATACGCAGTATTTT. Residues: CASSRQGEDTQYF.

The V call is TRBV9, the J call TRBJ1-2, with TRBD1 matching 8 bases. The CDR3 has 16 amino acids. V trimming: 0 bases; J trimming: 6 bases; junction bases outside the gene matches: 10. Germline CDR1 reads SGDLS; CDR2 reads YYNGEE. The CDR3, as DNA: TGTGCCAGCAGCGTAGAGGGGGGCAGGGGGCGCGATGGCTACACCTTC. It is translated as CASSVEGGRGRDGYTF.

The chain carries TRBV25-1 and TRBJ1-1; a weak D match, TRBD1 (5 bases). With 6 bases removed from V and 0 bases from J, the gap between germline ends came to 11 bases. Germline loops: CDR1 MGHDK, CDR2 SYGVNS. The CDR3 extends over 14 amino acids. In DNA, the CDR3 is TGTGCCAGCAGAAGTAGGGGAATGAACACTGAAGCTTTCTTT. It specifies CASRSRGMNTEAFF.

The rearrangement links TRBV7-9 to TRBJ2-4, with 8 bases fitting TRBD1. Germline V lookup: CDR1 SEHNR, CDR2 FQNEAQ (reference sequence). Germline trimming cut 5 bases from V and 7 bases from J; bases unmatched to any gene: 7. The CDR3 totals 14 residues. CDR3 sequence (DNA): TGTGCCAGCAGCAGTCGCCAGGGGGCGAACATTCAGTACTTC. This encodes CASSSRQGANIQYF.

In nucleotides, the CDR3 is TGTGCCAGCAGCGACCGGGGGAACAATGAGCAGTTCTTC. This translates into CASSDRGNNEQFF. The chain combines TRBV7-3 with TRBJ2-1; maybe TRBD2 (6 bases). Trimming took off 5 bases at V and 5 bases at J, with 10 bases between the two ends. Germline CDR1 is SGHTA and CDR2 is FQGTGA. The CDR3 runs 13 residues.

The chain couples TRBV19 to TRBJ2-7, with TRBD2 matching 13 bases. The germline CDR1 and CDR2 sequences are LNHDA and SQIVND (reference sequence). This CDR3 contains 12 residues. Here the CDR3 reads CPTSGRTYEQYF. The CDR3 nucleotides read TGTCCGACTAGCGGGAGGACCTACGAGCAGTACTTC. Looking up the rest from reference TRBV19 and TRBJ2-7 gives the full variable domain: DGGITQSPKYLFRKEGQNVTLSCEQNLNHDAMYWYRQDPGQGLRLIYYSQIVNDFQKGDIAEGYSVSREKKESFPLTVTSAQKNPTAFYLCPTSGRTYEQYFGPGTRLTVT.

The rearrangement uses TRBV7-8 and TRBJ2-7, with 8 positions matching TRBD1. V lost 3 bases, J lost 5 bases, and 9 bases stayed unmatched. Germline V gene lookup returns CDR1 SGHVS and CDR2 FQNEAQ. There are 15 residues in the CDR3. CDR3 in amino acids: CASSLIQGAHDEQYF. The CDR3 nucleotides are TGTGCCAGCAGCTTGATCCAGGGGGCCCACGACGAGCAGTACTTC.

The chain uses TRBV4-3 and TRBJ1-1, with TRBD1 identical over 8 bases. The CDR3 totals 14 residues. The germline gives CDR1 LGHNA, CDR2 YSLEER. The J segment lost 5 bases and the V segment lost 1 base, leaving 3 bases of the junction unmatched. The CDR3 bases are TGCGCCAGCAGCCAAGTCGACAGGGGAACTGAAGCTTTCTTT. Amino acids: CASSQVDRGTEAFF.

This clone was picked up a small number of times. The chain couples TRBV5-4 to TRBJ1-3, with 8 bases aligning to TRBD1. J was trimmed by 3 bases and V by 5 bases; bases with no gene match: 10. Germline V CDR1 and CDR2: SGHNT, YYREEE (reference sequence). The CDR3 contains 16 residues. In DNA, the CDR3 is TGTGCCAGCAGTCCTTCCTTGGACAGGGTTGGAAACACCATATATTTT. This gives the protein CASSPSLDRVGNTIYF.

This clone was observed a few times. The J gene is TRBJ1-2, the V gene TRBV6-5; perhaps TRBD1 as D (5 bases). The V and J ends lost 2 bases and 2 bases respectively, with 12 bases between them. The CDR3 covers 15 residues. In germline, CDR1 is MNHEY, CDR2 SVGAGI. CDR3 amino acids: CASSYRGSVNYGYTF. CDR3 DNA: TGTGCCAGCAGTTACAGGGGCTCGGTGAACTATGGCTACACCTTC.

This sequence joins TRBV5-1 and TRBJ2-4; D possibly corresponds to TRBD2 (6 bases). CDR1 SGHRS and CDR2 YFSETQ come from the germline V gene. With 0 bases removed from V and 8 bases from J, the gap between germline ends came to 12 bases. The CDR3 consists of 14 residues. Written as DNA, the CDR3 is TGCGCCAGCAGCTTGGGGATAGGAGGGGACATTCAGTACTTC. Encoded protein: CASSLGIGGDIQYF.

This chain connects TRBV14 to TRBJ1-2; no clear D gene. Germline CDR1 and CDR2: SGHDN and FVKESK. Trimming left V 1 base short and J 4 bases short, with 13 bases between. The CDR3 is made up of 15 amino acids. CDR3 sequence: CASSQVARPSYGYTF. As DNA, the CDR3 is TGTGCCAGCAGCCAAGTAGCTCGCCCGAGCTATGGCTACACCTTC.

This chain links TRBV2 with TRBJ1-2; TRBD1 matches at 7 bases. CDR1 is SNHLY and CDR2 is FYNNEI in the germline V gene. With 7 bases clipped from V and 4 bases from J, the junction kept 9 bases outside the gene matches. This CDR3 region has 14 residues. The chain's CDR3 is CASNSQGGGYGYTF. The CDR3 bases are TGTGCCAGCAATTCCCAGGGGGGTGGCTATGGCTACACCTTC.

J is TRBJ1-4 and V is TRBV11-2; no clear D gene. Germline V gene lookup returns CDR1 SGHAT and CDR2 FQNNGV. Trimming pared 4 bases from V and 4 bases from J, leaving 13 bases between. This CDR3 is 15 amino acids long. This chain's CDR3 is CASSSNYLINEKLFF. CDR3 in DNA: TGTGCCAGCAGCTCCAACTACCTAATTAATGAAAAACTGTTTTTT.

The table lists this clone with a count of one. This chain connects TRBV29-1 to TRBJ1-1, with D possibly matching TRBD1 (6 bases). The V gene lost 4 bases and the J gene lost 1 base, with 10 bases spanning the gap. The CDR3 length is 13 residues. CDR1 and CDR2 from the germline V gene are SQVTM and ANQGSEA. The CDR3 nucleotides are TGCAGCGTTGTTGGACAGCCGAACACTGAAGCTTTCTTT. As protein: CSVVGQPNTEAFF.

V and J are TRBV4-3 and TRBJ2-5; weak D call: TRBD2 (5 bases). V shed 4 bases and J shed 1 base, with 16 bases lying between them. Germline-derived CDR1 and CDR2 are LGHNA and YSLEER. This CDR3 has 16 amino acids. The CDR3 protein is CASSPSGGGVQETQYF. For the CDR3, the DNA is TGCGCCAGCAGCCCGAGCGGAGGTGGGGTCCAAGAGACCCAGTACTTC.

The genes are TRBV18 and TRBJ2-3; 8 positions agree with TRBD2. The V and J ends lost 2 bases and 0 bases, in that order; junction bases with no gene match: 13. There are 19 residues in the CDR3. Germline V lookup: CDR1 KGHSH, CDR2 LQKENI. The CDR3 DNA follows: TGTGCCAGCTCACCAATCTTGAAGCGGGGGCACCTTAGCACAGATACGCAGTATTTT. Translation: CASSPILKRGHLSTDTQYF.

The chain has TRBV11-3 and TRBJ1-2; TRBD1 might be the D (6 bases). CDR1 SGHNT and CDR2 YENEEA come from the germline V gene. The CDR3 extends over 12 amino acids. The germline V and J ends were trimmed by 10 bases and 3 bases, with 12 bases remaining between them. CDR3 protein: CAIQGPYYGYTF. The CDR3 region has the DNA TGTGCCATCCAGGGGCCTTACTATGGCTACACCTTC.

In the case of this clone: Without the conserved terminal phenylalanine or tryptophan, this CDR3 likely stems from a read error. The chain recombines TRBV29-1 with TRBJ1-4; D ambiguous. Germline CDR1 SQVTM, CDR2 ANQGSEA. V was clipped by 5 bases and J by 0 bases, with 7 bases between them. CDR3 length: 13 residues. In DNA form, the CDR3 reads TGCAGCGTTCAGAGTGCAACTAATGAAAAACTGTTTGTT. Its translation: CSVQSATNEKLFV.

In its sample, this clone was seen a few times. This chain connects TRBV15 to TRBJ1-1, with D maybe TRBD1 (5 bases). Germline CDR1 LNHNV, CDR2 YYDKDF (reference sequence). V lost 0 bases to trimming and J lost 4 bases, with 12 bases between them. There are 15 residues in the CDR3. This CDR3 is CATSRDGARGTEAFF. The CDR3 DNA is TGTGCCACCAGCAGAGATGGGGCCCGTGGCACTGAAGCTTTCTTT.